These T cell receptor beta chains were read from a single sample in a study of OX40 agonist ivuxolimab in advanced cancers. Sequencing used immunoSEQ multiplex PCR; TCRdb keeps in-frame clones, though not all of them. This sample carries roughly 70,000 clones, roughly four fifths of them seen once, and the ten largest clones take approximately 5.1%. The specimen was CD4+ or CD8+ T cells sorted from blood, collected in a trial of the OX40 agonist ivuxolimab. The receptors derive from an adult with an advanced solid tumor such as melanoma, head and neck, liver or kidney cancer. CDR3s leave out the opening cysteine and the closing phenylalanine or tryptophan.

CDR3: ATDRGGTGNNEQF; J: TRBJ2-1; V: TRBV25-1
CDR3: ASSLSTDTQY; J: TRBJ2-3; V: TRBV5-6
CDR3: ASSLGVSGPGSDLH; J: TRBJ1-6; V: TRBV7-2
CDR3: ASSLIAGTTDTQY; J: TRBJ2-3; V: TRBV7-6
CDR3: ASSQDNGRGRNSPLH; J: TRBJ1-6; V: TRBV4-2
CDR3: ASSPWGLSYEQY; J: TRBJ2-7; V: TRBV5-4
CDR3: ASSHFREGSYEQY; J: TRBJ2-7; V: TRBV28
CDR3: ASMAHSSTDTQY; J: TRBJ2-3; V: TRBV5-1
CDR3: ASSRRGRNEQY; J: TRBJ2-7; V: TRBV7-8
CDR3: ASSFPRRTLSSYEQY; J: TRBJ2-7; V: TRBV7-9
CDR3: ASMLYQETQY; J: TRBJ2-5; V: TRBV6-1
CDR3: ASSLLGAGELF; J: TRBJ2-2; V: TRBV28
CDR3: ASSLDAGGTEAF; J: TRBJ1-1; V: TRBV5-1
CDR3: ASSFSGLAGARGQF; J: TRBJ2-1; V: TRBV7-9
CDR3: ASSLGPGAYNEQF; J: TRBJ2-1; V: TRBV7-9
CDR3: ASSYLSTGMSTEAF; J: TRBJ1-1; V: TRBV6-5
CDR3: ASSLGPGLETQY; J: TRBJ2-5; V: TRBV7-2
CDR3: ASSTPGQGVNTIY; J: TRBJ1-3; V: TRBV5-4
CDR3: ASSGRLRWGSEAF; J: TRBJ1-1; V: TRBV25-1
CDR3: ASIVTGWRNTEAF; J: TRBJ1-1; V: TRBV28
CDR3: ASLGLAGNMNTGELF; J: TRBJ2-2; V: TRBV2
CDR3: ASSSGQTNQPQH; J: TRBJ1-5; V: TRBV28